One and the same sample provided the 32 T cell receptor beta chains below, sequenced in a study of cytomegalovirus exposure and HLA in healthy donors. Primers for the PCR totalled 60 Vbeta and 13 Jbeta. TCRdb keeps only in-frame clones here, not all; method: immunoSEQ multiplex PCR. In the table there are some 80,000 clones, 78% of which are singletons. Material for sequencing was PBMCs. These receptors came from a man between 18 and 29 years old in good health and CMV-seropositive.

J is TRBJ2-7 and V is TRBV10-2; 14 bases align to TRBD2. V trimming: 6 bases; J trimming: 6 bases; junction bases outside the gene matches: 4. CDR3 size: 14 residues. CDR1 is WSHSY and CDR2 is SAAADI in the germline V gene. CDR3 amino acids: CASRETSGGAEQYF. The CDR3 DNA reads as TGCGCCAGCAGGGAGACTAGCGGGGGGGCCGAGCAGTACTTC.

The V gene is TRBV6-5, the J gene TRBJ2-7, with D maybe TRBD1 (6 bases). Between the trimmed V and J ends, which lost 6 bases and 5 bases, there was a span of 17 bases. Germline assignment: CDR1 MNHEY and CDR2 SVGAGI. The CDR3 consists of 14 residues. DNA for the CDR3: TGTGCCAGCAGACCCGACAGGCCCGGCGACGAGCAGTACTTC. Translation gives CASRPDRPGDEQYF.

This clone has just one count. CDR3 DNA sequence: TGTGCCAGCAGCTTATCTTCAGGGGCCACTGAAGCTTTCTTT. Protein product: CASSLSSGATEAFF. The rearrangement uses TRBV7-3 and TRBJ1-1; maybe TRBD1 (6 bases). The length of the CDR3 is 14 residues. CDR1 and CDR2 from the germline V gene are SGHTA and FQGTGA. V was trimmed by 2 bases and J by 4 bases, leaving 11 bases between them.

The gene calls are TRBV5-4 and TRBJ2-7, with 7 bases fitting TRBD1. This CDR3 contains 15 residues. With 7 bases clipped from V and 5 bases from J, the junction kept 15 bases outside the gene matches. Germline CDR1 SGHNT, CDR2 YYREEE (reference sequence). The CDR3 DNA follows: TGTGCCAGCCGCCCTTCGTTCGGGGACAGCAACGAGCAGTACTTC. It yields the protein CASRPSFGDSNEQYF.

The sample holds one count of this clone. This chain uses TRBV4-1 with TRBJ2-5; 9 bases align to TRBD2. V shed 3 bases and J 4 bases; nucleotides not matched to a gene: 6. Germline V lookup: CDR1 MGHRA, CDR2 YSYEKL. The length of the CDR3 is 15 residues. Here the CDR3 DNA reads TGCGCCAGCAGCCATCCCCTAGCGGGAACAGAGACCCAGTACTTC. Encoded protein: CASSHPLAGTETQYF.

This rearrangement joins TRBV10-1 to TRBJ2-7, with 9 bases matching TRBD2. The V gene end was trimmed by 2 bases and the J gene end by 2 bases; junction bases not matched to a gene: 4. CDR3 length equals 15 residues. Per germline, CDR1 WNHNN and CDR2 SYGVQD (reference sequence). This chain's CDR3 is CASSEEIAGAYEQYF. The CDR3 DNA reads TGCGCCAGCAGTGAGGAGATAGCGGGAGCCTACGAGCAGTACTTC.

Only a few counts were recorded for this clone. CDR3 sequence reads: CSTSLDPNYGYTF. The CDR3, as DNA: TGCAGCACCAGCCTAGATCCGAACTATGGCTACACCTTC. The chain couples TRBV29-1 to TRBJ1-2; D not resolved. Per the germline V gene, CDR1 is SQVTM and CDR2 is ANQGSEA. This CDR3 contains 13 residues. Trimming cost V 8 bases and J 2 bases, with 15 bases left between them.

With regard to this clone: Compared with germline, one end of the junction differs, possibly owing to a read error. The CDR3, as DNA: TGTGCTAGCAGCTTGGCGGAGAATCAGCCCCAGCATTTT. Protein sequence: CASSLAENQPQHF. The V gene is TRBV7-7, the J gene TRBJ1-5; D not certain. Germline V gives CDR1 SSHAT, CDR2 FNYEAQ (reference sequence). The CDR3 totals 13 residues. Filled out from reference TRBV7-7 and TRBJ1-5, the complete variable domain reads GAGVSQSPRYKVTKRGQDVTLRCDPISSHATLYWYQQALGQGPEFLTYFNYEAQPDKSGLPSDRFSAERPEGSISTLTIQRTEQRDSAMYRCASSLAENQPQHFGDGTRLSIL.

V gene TRBV7-6 combines with J gene TRBJ1-5, with D maybe TRBD1 (5 bases). The CDR3 sequence is 15 residues long. Germline loops: CDR1 SGHVS, CDR2 FNYEAQ. V lost 5 bases and J lost 6, with 17 bases in between. The chain's CDR3 is CASSPGLKRGQPQHF. The CDR3 DNA reads TGTGCCAGCAGCCCGGGACTCAAAAGGGGTCAGCCCCAGCATTTT.

The chain is built from TRBV19 and TRBJ2-7, with D possibly matching TRBD2 (5 bases). The CDR3 is made up of 14 amino acids. Germline V CDR1 and CDR2: LNHDA, SQIVND (reference sequence). The ends were cut back, 5 bases at V and 2 bases at J, with 13 bases in the middle. The DNA for the CDR3 is TGTGCCAGTAGTTCCGGTCACGGGACCTACGAGCAGTACTTC. Protein: CASSSGHGTYEQYF.

The chain combines TRBV21-1 with TRBJ2-3; TRBD1 is the table's D call and was not checked against the DNA. TRBV21-1 is assigned pseudogene status. The CDR3 is 15 amino acids. The CDR3 loop reads CASSRRTGPTDTQYF. The CDR3 bases are TGTGCCAGCAGCAGACGGACAGGGCCCACAGATACGCAGTATTTT.

This clone appeared a few times. The chain has TRBV6-4 and TRBJ2-3; D may be TRBD1 (5 bases). This CDR3 has 18 residues. Germline V gene sequence: CDR1 MRHNA, CDR2 SNTAGT. Trimming shortened V by 2 bases and J by 5 bases, and 23 bases separated the two germline ends. CDR3 region: CASSDRPVGHFVRDTQYF. DNA of the CDR3: TGTGCCAGCAGTGACAGGCCCGTTGGACATTTCGTACGAGATACGCAGTATTTT.

The gene calls are TRBV18 and TRBJ2-7; 10 nucleotides align to TRBD1. CDR3 length: 15 residues. V shed 6 bases, J shed 4 bases, and the junction held 9 bases outside the gene matches. The germline V gene has CDR1 KGHSH and CDR2 LQKENI. The CDR3 loop is CASSQGQGKGYEQYF. Here the CDR3 DNA reads TGTGCCAGCTCGCAGGGACAGGGGAAAGGGTACGAGCAGTACTTC.

The CDR3 here is CASSLTGVSGNTIYF. DNA of the CDR3: TGTGCCAGCAGCTTAACAGGGGTCTCCGGAAACACCATATATTTT. The rearrangement joins TRBV7-2 to TRBJ1-3, with 7 bases matching TRBD1. The CDR3 runs 15 residues. V gave up 2 bases and J gave up 4 bases; unmatched junction bases: 5. Germline CDR1 is SGHTA and CDR2 is FQGNSA.

V usage is TRBV10-3 and J usage is TRBJ2-5, with 14 bases fitting TRBD2. The CDR3 has 17 residues. V was pared by 2 bases and J by 7 bases, with 9 bases of the junction left unmatched. Germline CDR1 ENHRY, CDR2 SYGVKD. CDR3 sequence reads: CAISEPRTSGRTGTQYF. The CDR3 DNA reads TGTGCCATCAGTGAGCCGAGGACTAGCGGGAGGACCGGGACCCAGTACTTC.

This chain links TRBV19 with TRBJ1-1; weak D call: TRBD1 (5 bases). Germline V gene data show CDR1 as LNHDA and CDR2 as SQIVND (reference sequence). Trimming removed 6 bases at V and 5 bases at J, with 13 bases between. The CDR3 length is 13 residues. The CDR3 region has the DNA TGTGCCAGTAGCGAATATGGGGGGACTGAAGCTTTCTTT. It is translated as CASSEYGGTEAFF.

The V gene is TRBV6-6, the J gene TRBJ2-7; possibly TRBD2 for D (6 bases). Trimming left V 2 bases short and J 4 bases short, with 12 bases between. This CDR3 is 14 amino acids long. Germline CDR1 and CDR2: MNHNY and SVGAGI (reference sequence). CDR3 in DNA: TGTGCCAGCAGTTACGGTGGGGGGAGGTACGAGCAGTACTTC. It translates to CASSYGGGRYEQYF.

This chain uses TRBV19 with TRBJ1-5, with TRBD1 matching over 9 bases. The CDR3 is 15 amino acids. Germline loops: CDR1 LNHDA, CDR2 SQIVND (reference sequence). The V segment lost 5 bases and the J segment 5 bases; nucleotides outside the gene matches: 7. The DNA for the CDR3 is TGTGCCAGTAGTGCCAGGACAGGGGTGGATCAGCCCCAGCATTTT. Protein sequence: CASSARTGVDQPQHF.

There are a few counts of this clone. V is TRBV19 and J is TRBJ1-1; D gene uncertain. Trimming removed 8 bases from V and 4 bases from J, with 11 bases in between. The CDR3 contains 12 residues. Germline CDR1 LNHDA, CDR2 SQIVND (reference sequence). The CDR3 nucleotides are TGTGCCAGTGCTAGGTTCGGCACTGAAGCTTTCTTT. It yields the protein CASARFGTEAFF.

J is TRBJ2-7 and V is TRBV6-5, with a tentative D call TRBD2 (5 bases). Germline-derived CDR1 and CDR2 are MNHEY and SVGAGI. Trimming took off 5 bases at V and 3 bases at J, with 11 bases between the two ends. The CDR3 is 13 residues long. CDR3 nucleotides: TGTGCCAGCAGTCGGACTGGACTCTACGAGCAGTACTTC. Protein sequence: CASSRTGLYEQYF.

The rearrangement joins TRBV7-2 to TRBJ2-7; 7 bases map to TRBD2. The germline V gene has CDR1 SGHTA and CDR2 FQGNSA. CDR3 length: 15 residues. V lost 1 base and J lost 4; bases outside the gene matches: 7. The CDR3 region has the DNA TGTGCCAGCAGCTTAGGAGGACTAGGGTTTTACGAGCAGTACTTC. As protein: CASSLGGLGFYEQYF. Using reference TRBV7-2 and TRBJ2-7 for the parts outside the CDR3, the full variable domain is GAGVSQSPSNKVTEKGKDVELRCDPISGHTALYWYRQSLGQGLEFLIYFQGNSAPDKSGLPSDRFSAERTGGSVSTLTIQRTQQEDSAVYLCASSLGGLGFYEQYFGPGTRLTVT.

V usage is TRBV4-1 and J usage is TRBJ2-7, with D unclear. The CDR3 runs to 15 residues. The V and J ends lost 0 bases and 2 bases respectively, with 11 bases between them. Looked up from germline, CDR1 is MGHRA and CDR2 is YSYEKL. CDR3 sequence reads: CASSQDLGRTYEQYF. The DNA for the CDR3 is TGCGCCAGCAGCCAAGATTTGGGCAGAACCTACGAGCAGTACTTC.

CDR3 bases: TGTGCCAGCAGTGAGTTCCCCTCTCCAGTCTACGAGCAGTACTTC. The encoded protein is CASSEFPSPVYEQYF. The rearrangement joins TRBV2 to TRBJ2-7; unclear D gene. Germline CDR1 reads SNHLY; CDR2 reads FYNNEI. Trimming took off 3 bases at V and 3 bases at J, with 15 bases between the two ends. The CDR3 is made up of 15 amino acids.

This clone was counted once. V gene TRBV6-5 combines with J gene TRBJ1-1; D may be TRBD1 (6 bases). Trimming took 4 bases from V and 6 from J, leaving 15 bases between them. Per the germline V gene, CDR1 is MNHEY and CDR2 is SVGAGI. The CDR3 extends over 14 amino acids. CDR3 nucleotides: TGTGCCAGCAGTTCTTTACAGGGTGTAGCTGAAGCTTTCTTT. It encodes CASSSLQGVAEAFF.

The chain links TRBV4-2 to TRBJ2-5; 7 bases align to TRBD2. There are 18 residues in the CDR3. With 1 base clipped from V and 3 bases from J, the junction kept 14 bases outside the gene matches. Germline V lookup: CDR1 LGHNA, CDR2 YNFKEQ. The CDR3 DNA is TGTGCCAGCAGCCAAGTACGAGGGGAGGGCCGCGGAGAAGAGACCCAGTACTTC. Its translation: CASSQVRGEGRGEETQYF.

The chain has TRBV28 and TRBJ2-3; tentative D call: TRBD1 (6 bases). The CDR3 has 14 residues. V was clipped by 7 bases and J by 2 bases, with 13 bases between them. The germline CDR1 and CDR2 sequences are MDHEN and SYDVKM. CDR3: CASTLDRVTDTQYF. The CDR3 DNA reads TGTGCCAGCACCCTGGACAGAGTCACAGATACGCAGTATTTT.

The V call is TRBV2, the J call TRBJ2-6, with 11 bases identical to TRBD2. Trimming took 3 bases from V and 0 from J; bases not matched to a gene: 10. The CDR3 length is 20 residues. Germline CDR1 and CDR2: SNHLY and FYNNEI. As DNA, the CDR3 is TGTGCCAGCAGTGATCGTGCGGGACTAGCGGATATCTCTGGGGCCAACGTCCTGACTTTC. Translated, it gives CASSDRAGLADISGANVLTF. Full variable domain (rest looked up from reference TRBV2 and TRBJ2-6): EPEVTQTPSHQVTQMGQEVILRCVPISNHLYFYWYRQILGQKVEFLVSFYNNEISEKSEIFDDQFSVERPDGSNFTLKIRSTKLEDSAMYFCASSDRAGLADISGANVLTFGAGSRLTVL.

The V call is TRBV7-4, the J call TRBJ2-3, with 11 bases that match TRBD1. The trim removed 10 bases at V and 4 bases at J, leaving 7 bases unmatched. This CDR3 is built from 14 residues. CDR1 and CDR2 from the germline V gene are SGHVT and SQSDAQ. CDR3 sequence: CATPGQGVSDTQYF. The CDR3 nucleotides are TGTGCCACACCGGGACAGGGGGTCTCAGATACGCAGTATTTT.

The chain links TRBV6-5 to TRBJ2-2; TRBD1 aligns across 7 bases. The CDR3 runs to 15 residues. Germline V gene data show CDR1 as MNHEY and CDR2 as SVGAGI. V was clipped by 0 bases and J by 5 bases; unmatched bases: 3. In DNA form, the CDR3 reads TGTGCCAGCAGTTACTCTCGGGACAGTACCGGGGAGCTGTTTTTT. Its protein product is CASSYSRDSTGELFF.

This rearrangement joins TRBV5-1 to TRBJ2-5; 14 nucleotides agree with TRBD2. This CDR3 region has 16 residues. The junction had 10 bases not matched to a gene; V was cut back by 3 bases and J by 9 bases. CDR1 SGHRS and CDR2 YFSETQ come from the germline V gene. CDR3 loop: CASSSGLAGALSPQYF. The CDR3 DNA reads as TGCGCCAGCAGCTCGGGACTAGCGGGAGCGTTATCCCCCCAGTACTTC.

This clone appeared once. V usage is TRBV2 and J usage is TRBJ2-1; 7 positions agree with TRBD2. CDR3 length equals 13 residues. J gave up 14 bases and V 0 bases, and 7 bases lay outside the gene matches. The germline V gene has CDR1 SNHLY and CDR2 FYNNEI. The CDR3 reads CASSEANSGTEFF. Written as DNA, the CDR3 is TGTGCCAGCAGTGAAGCAAACAGCGGGACGGAGTTCTTC.

V is TRBV7-9 and J is TRBJ1-2, with D unclear. V dropped 5 bases and J dropped 3 bases, with 7 bases sitting between them. CDR1 and CDR2 from the germline V gene are SEHNR and FQNEAQ (reference sequence). This CDR3 contains 12 residues. DNA for the CDR3: TGTGCCAGCAGCCTGCAGGACTATGGCTACACCTTC. Translation gives CASSLQDYGYTF.